A selection of T cell receptor beta chains follows, all from one sample in a study of metastatic and nonmetastatic thyroid tumors. Using MiXCR, TCRdb re-called clones from the PCR reads. Here the sample spans 4,500 to 5,500 clones, 34% being singletons. Input material: adjacent normal tissue. The receptors shown here come from a male donor with papillary thyroid cancer or a benign thyroid nodule (not recorded which). Some clones in this sample may be carry-over from other donors' samples. Each CDR3 is given with its conserved first and last residue. A D gene is named only where the DNA matches it firmly. Size values are once, few and many counts, or a class for expanded clones, and some rows have none.

clone size	V gene	J gene	D gene	CDR3 protein	CDR3 DNA
.	TRBV30	TRBJ2-7	.	CAWSVGLVSGPNSYEQYF	TGTGCCTGGAGTGTTGGTCTCGTTTCGGGGCCCAACTCCTACGAGCAGTACTTC
medium-sized	TRBV19	TRBJ2-6	.	CASSPQGSGANVLTF	TGTGCCAGTAGTCCGCAGGGGTCCGGGGCCAACGTCCTGACTTTC
few	TRBV27	TRBJ2-7	.	CASSRTASYEQYF	TGTGCCAGCAGCAGGACAGCCTCCTACGAGCAGTACTTC
few	TRBV25-1	TRBJ2-5	.	CASSEGGRVLQETQYF	TGTGCCAGCAGTGAAGGTGGCAGGGTCCTCCAAGAGACCCAGTACTTC
.	TRBV12-3/TRBV12-4	TRBJ2-1	TRBD2	CASSLTSGGYNEQFF	TGTGCCAGCAGCTTAACTAGCGGGGGCTACAATGAGCAGTTCTTC
medium-sized	TRBV10-2	TRBJ2-7	.	CASSMDTSYEQYF	TGCGCCAGCAGTATGGACACGTCCTACGAGCAGTACTTC
few	TRBV6-1	TRBJ2-1	.	CASSERGGGTYNEQFF	TGTGCCAGCAGTGAACGGGGCGGGGGCACCTACAATGAGCAGTTCTTC
.	TRBV4-2	TRBJ1-2	.	CASSPGPDYGYTF	TGTGCCAGCAGCCCCGGGCCAGACTATGGCTACACCTTC
many	TRBV6-1	TRBJ1-2	.	CASSESNYGYTF	TGTGCCAGCAGTGAGAGTAACTATGGCTACACCTTC
.	TRBV5-1	TRBJ2-3	TRBD1	CASSFSRGLYTDTQYF	TGCGCCAGCAGCTTTAGCAGGGGGTTATACACAGATACGCAGTATTTT
medium-sized	TRBV10-3	TRBJ2-1	.	CAIRRDSIGAGRNEQFF	TGTGCCATCAGGAGGGACTCAATCGGAGCAGGCCGCAATGAGCAGTTCTTC
.	TRBV5-1	TRBJ1-1	.	CASSLAGGYTEAFF	TGCGCCAGCAGCCTCGCGGGCGGTTACACTGAAGCTTTCTTT
.	TRBV2	TRBJ2-7	TRBD1	CASRVDRENPYEQYF	TGTGCCAGCAGGGTGGACAGGGAAAACCCCTACGAGCAGTACTTC
.	TRBV7-2	TRBJ1-5	.	CASSLGINQPQHF	TGTGCCAGCAGCTTAGGGATTAATCAGCCCCAGCATTTT
.	TRBV6-5	TRBJ2-7	.	CASSYGSGVVEQYF	TGTGCCAGCAGTTACGGTTCTGGGGTGGTCGAGCAGTACTTC
.	TRBV10-3	TRBJ1-1	.	CAAGAGDTEAFF	TGTGCCGCCGGCGCGGGGGACACTGAAGCTTTCTTT
.	TRBV11-2	TRBJ2-1	TRBD2	CASSRRGTNLFF	TGTGCCAGCAGCCGCCGGGGGACTAATCTGTTCTTC
.	TRBV6-1	TRBJ1-1	.	CASLSGALGAFF	TGTGCCAGCTTGTCAGGGGCCCTGGGAGCTTTCTTT
.	TRBV5-1	TRBJ1-3	TRBD1	CASSTGTGFTPGNTIYF	TGCGCCAGCAGCACGGGGACAGGTTTCACCCCGGGGAACACCATATATTTT
.	TRBV20-1	TRBJ2-7	.	CSVSLGQGIHEQYF	TGCAGTGTTTCACTCGGGCAGGGAATCCACGAGCAGTACTTC
few	TRBV12-3/TRBV12-4	TRBJ2-7	.	CASSLAGRVSYEQYF	TGTGCAAGCAGTTTAGCCGGACGGGTGTCCTACGAGCAGTACTTC
.	TRBV30	TRBJ2-7	.	CAWSRGARAYEQYF	TGTGCCTGGAGTAGAGGGGCCAGAGCCTACGAGCAGTACTTC
.	TRBV28	TRBJ2-2	.	CASSRLVAVGPGELFF	TGTGCCAGCAGCCGACTAGTCGCTGTGGGGCCCGGGGAGCTGTTTTTT
.	TRBV3-1	TRBJ2-7	.	CASSHPGGFYEQYF	TGTGCCAGCAGCCATCCCGGGGGTTTCTACGAGCAGTACTTC
.	TRBV3-1	TRBJ2-5	.	CASSQDVGAEETQYF	TGTGCCAGCAGCCAAGATGTTGGCGCAGAAGAGACCCAGTACTTC
medium-sized	TRBV13	TRBJ2-3	.	CASSFISDTQYF	TGTGCCAGCAGCTTCATCTCAGATACGCAGTATTTT
medium-sized	TRBV10-3	TRBJ2-1	.	CAIRPLATGHNEQFF	TGTGCCATCAGGCCTCTAGCCACTGGACACAATGAGCAGTTCTTC
once	TRBV11-2	TRBJ2-1	.	CASSPRFGSYNGQFF	TGTGCCAGCAGCCCCCGGTTTGGCTCCTACAATGGGCAGTTCTTC
many	TRBV5-1	TRBJ2-1	.	CASSLGTSNEQFF	TGCGCCAGCAGCTTGGGGACTTCCAATGAGCAGTTCTTC
.	TRBV5-1	TRBJ2-1	TRBD2	CASSTGLAGGPRAVNEQFF	TGCGCCAGCAGCACGGGACTAGCGGGAGGGCCTCGTGCGGTGAATGAGCAGTTCTTC
.	TRBV19	TRBJ1-4	.	CASGGPPEKLFF	TGTGCCAGTGGGGGTCCGCCTGAAAAACTGTTTTTT
.	TRBV27	TRBJ1-6	.	CASSCAWQCGNSPLHF	TGTGCCAGCAGTTGTGCGTGGCAGTGTGGGAATTCACCCCTCCACTTT
few	TRBV27	TRBJ2-2	.	CASSSYGGDTGELFF	TGTGCCAGCAGTTCGTACGGGGGAGACACCGGGGAGCTGTTTTTT
medium-sized	TRBV3-1	TRBJ2-7	TRBD2	CASSQDREAASEQYF	TGTGCCAGCAGCCAAGATCGGGAGGCGGCATCCGAGCAGTACTTC
.	TRBV11-2	TRBJ2-1	.	CASSLDPGPNGEQFF	TGTGCCAGCAGCTTAGATCCGGGCCCCAATGGTGAGCAGTTCTTC
medium-sized	TRBV19	TRBJ2-3	.	CASSRALRRVEGTDTQYF	TGTGCCAGTAGTAGGGCCCTTCGCAGGGTTGAGGGGACAGATACGCAGTATTTT
medium-sized	TRBV9	TRBJ2-7	.	CASSVGGSLLEQYF	TGTGCCAGCAGCGTAGGAGGGAGTTTACTCGAGCAGTACTTC
medium-sized	TRBV20-1	TRBJ2-3	TRBD2	CSARGGLAGEDWRGTDTQYF	TGCAGTGCTAGAGGGGGGCTAGCGGGAGAAGATTGGAGGGGCACAGATACGCAGTATTTT
few	TRBV27	TRBJ2-1	.	CASSLQADFYNEQFF	TGTGCCAGCAGTTTGCAAGCGGACTTCTACAATGAGCAGTTCTTC
.	TRBV7-8	TRBJ2-7	TRBD1	CARRTAGQGPYEQYF	TGTGCCAGAAGAACTGCGGGACAGGGACCCTACGAGCAGTACTTC
.	TRBV18	TRBJ1-4	TRBD1	CASSPSVTGGEKLFF	TGTGCCAGCTCGCCTTCCGTGACAGGGGGTGAAAAACTGTTTTTT